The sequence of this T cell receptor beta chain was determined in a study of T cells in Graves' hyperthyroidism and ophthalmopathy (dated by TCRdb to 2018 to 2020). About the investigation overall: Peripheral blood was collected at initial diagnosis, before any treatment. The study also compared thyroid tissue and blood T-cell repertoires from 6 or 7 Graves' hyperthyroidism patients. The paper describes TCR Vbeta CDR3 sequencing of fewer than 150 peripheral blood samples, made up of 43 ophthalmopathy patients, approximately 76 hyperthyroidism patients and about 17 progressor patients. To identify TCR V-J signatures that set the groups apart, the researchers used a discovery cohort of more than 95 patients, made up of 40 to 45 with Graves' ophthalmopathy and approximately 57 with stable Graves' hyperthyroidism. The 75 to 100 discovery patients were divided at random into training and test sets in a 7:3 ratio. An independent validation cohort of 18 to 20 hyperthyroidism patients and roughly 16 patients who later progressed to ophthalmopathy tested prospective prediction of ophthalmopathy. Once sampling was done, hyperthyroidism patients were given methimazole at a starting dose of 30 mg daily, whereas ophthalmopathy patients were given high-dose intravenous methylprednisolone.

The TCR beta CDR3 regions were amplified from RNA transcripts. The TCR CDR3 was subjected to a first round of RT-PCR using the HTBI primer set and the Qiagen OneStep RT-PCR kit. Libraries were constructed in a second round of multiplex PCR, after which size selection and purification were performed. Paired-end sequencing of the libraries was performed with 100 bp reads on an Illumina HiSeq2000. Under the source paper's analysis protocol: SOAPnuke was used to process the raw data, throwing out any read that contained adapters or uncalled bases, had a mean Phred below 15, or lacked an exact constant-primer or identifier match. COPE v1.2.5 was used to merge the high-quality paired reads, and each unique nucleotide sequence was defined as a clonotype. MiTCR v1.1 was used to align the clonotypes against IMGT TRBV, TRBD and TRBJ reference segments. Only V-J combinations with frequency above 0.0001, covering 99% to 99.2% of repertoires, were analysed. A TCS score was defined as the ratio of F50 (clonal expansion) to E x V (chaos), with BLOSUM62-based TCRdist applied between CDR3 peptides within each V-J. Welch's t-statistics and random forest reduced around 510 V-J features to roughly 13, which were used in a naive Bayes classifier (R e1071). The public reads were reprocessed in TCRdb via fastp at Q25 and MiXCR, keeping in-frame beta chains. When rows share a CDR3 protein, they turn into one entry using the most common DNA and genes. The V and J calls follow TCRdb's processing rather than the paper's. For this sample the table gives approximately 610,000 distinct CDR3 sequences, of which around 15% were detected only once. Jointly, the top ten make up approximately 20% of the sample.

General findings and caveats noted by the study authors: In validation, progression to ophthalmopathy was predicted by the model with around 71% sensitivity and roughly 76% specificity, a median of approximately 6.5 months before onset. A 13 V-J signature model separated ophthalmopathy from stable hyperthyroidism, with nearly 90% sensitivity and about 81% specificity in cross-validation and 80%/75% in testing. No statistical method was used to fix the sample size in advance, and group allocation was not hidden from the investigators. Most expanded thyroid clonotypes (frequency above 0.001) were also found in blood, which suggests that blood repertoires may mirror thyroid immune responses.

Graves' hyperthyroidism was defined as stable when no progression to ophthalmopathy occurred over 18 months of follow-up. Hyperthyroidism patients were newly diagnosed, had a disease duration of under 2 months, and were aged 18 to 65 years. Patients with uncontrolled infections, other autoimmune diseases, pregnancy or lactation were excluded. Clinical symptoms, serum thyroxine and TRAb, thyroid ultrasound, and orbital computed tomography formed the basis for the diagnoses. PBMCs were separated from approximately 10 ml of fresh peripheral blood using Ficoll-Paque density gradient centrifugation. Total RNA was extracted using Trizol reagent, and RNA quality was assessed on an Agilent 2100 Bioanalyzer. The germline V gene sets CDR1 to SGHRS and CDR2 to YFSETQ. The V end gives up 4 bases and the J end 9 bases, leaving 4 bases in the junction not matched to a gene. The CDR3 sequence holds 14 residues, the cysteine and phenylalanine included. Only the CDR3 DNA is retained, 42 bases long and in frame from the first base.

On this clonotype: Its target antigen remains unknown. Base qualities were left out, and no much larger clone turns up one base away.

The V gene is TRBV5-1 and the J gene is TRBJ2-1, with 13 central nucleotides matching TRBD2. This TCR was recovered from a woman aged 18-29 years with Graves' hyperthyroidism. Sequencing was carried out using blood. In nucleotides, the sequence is TGCGCCAGCAGCCTGGGACTAGCGGGAAGTGAGCAGTTCTTC. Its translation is CASSLGLAGSEQFF.